A selection of T cell receptor beta chains follows, all from one sample in a study of T cell responses to AZD1222 COVID-19 vaccine. The table came from immunoSEQ multiplex PCR; TCRdb's copy has only in-frame clones and leaves some out. The repertoire holds some 150,000 clones, with 85% to 95% as singletons. The sequenced sample was peripheral blood, obtained 28 days after the second AZD1222 dose. The source is an adult who received the AZD1222 COVID-19 vaccine. Each CDR3 is given with its conserved first and last residue. D genes are given only for firm matches.

CDR3 protein	V gene	J gene	D gene
CASSRQGPYSPLHF	TRBV28	TRBJ1-6	TRBD1
CASSEYGGKLFF	TRBV25-1	TRBJ1-4	.
CAIRRQENEKLFF	TRBV10-3	TRBJ1-4	.
CARSLVPKLDTDSYEQYF	TRBV5-3	TRBJ2-7	.
CATSVRDAGTSRGTGELFF	TRBV24-1	TRBJ2-2	TRBD2
CASKDRGLNNQPQHF	TRBV27	TRBJ1-5	TRBD1
CASSLGEGGAFF	TRBV11-2	TRBJ1-1	.
CASSFGRDSPLHF	TRBV5-6	TRBJ1-6	.
CASRLAGGPSSYNEQFF	TRBV19	TRBJ2-1	TRBD2
CASSLERGVQETQYF	TRBV5-1	TRBJ2-5	TRBD2
CASSFPGGNSGNTIYF	TRBV7-9	TRBJ1-3	.